Presented here are 14 T cell receptor beta chains from one specimen sequenced in a study of low-dose radiotherapy and immunotherapy resistance in tumors. First-strand cDNA relied on TRAV- and TRBV-specific primers spanning alpha and beta chains. TCRs were amplified for roughly 22 PCR cycles with a constant-region primer and V-primer adapter. TCRdb passed the reads through MiXCR, listing each CDR3 protein once. Seen here are nearly 60,000 distinct CDR3 sequences, 20% to 25% observed once, and the top ten hold around 7%. Time point here: after trial treatment. Treatment described: LDRT plus nivolumab, ipilimumab, low-dose cyclophosphamide and aspirin (RACIN trial). Sequenced material: PBMCs, taken after low-dose radiotherapy plus immunotherapy. The receptors were sampled from a male donor with prostate cancer.

Notes on this clonotype: This sequence may be a read error, since a much larger clone differs from it by one base. This chain joins TRBV28 and TRBJ2-7; 10 nucleotides match TRBD2. This CDR3 region has 15 residues. Germline lookup yields CDR1 MDHEN and CDR2 SYDVKM. The CDR3 sequence: CASNLTASGSYEQYF. The CDR3 bases are TGTGCCAGCAATTTAACGGCTAGCGGGAGCTACGAGCAGTACTTC.

The chain recombines TRBV20-1 with TRBJ2-1; TRBD2 is a possible D gene (6 bases). Trimming removed 6 bases at V and 4 bases at J, with 13 bases between. The CDR3 contains 13 residues. Germline values: CDR1 DFQATT, CDR2 SNEGSKA (reference sequence). CDR3 sequence reads: CSAEAGPYNEQFF. CDR3 bases: TGCAGTGCGGAAGCGGGTCCATACAATGAGCAGTTCTTC.

This clonotype was observed many times. J is TRBJ1-5 and V is TRBV19; D is unclear. The ends were cut back, 2 bases at V and 2 bases at J, with 7 bases in the middle. CDR1 LNHDA and CDR2 SQIVND come from the germline V gene (reference sequence). The CDR3 consists of 14 residues. The CDR3 reads CASSINQGNQPQHF. CDR3 in DNA: TGTGCCAGTAGTATAAATCAGGGCAATCAGCCCCAGCATTTT.

Concerning this clonotype: Just one base apart from a much larger clone, this may be a read error. V gene TRBV27 combines with J gene TRBJ2-1; 8 nucleotides line up with TRBD2. The germline V gene has CDR1 MNHEY and CDR2 SMNVEV (reference sequence). The CDR3 loop spans 16 amino acids. V lost 6 bases to trimming and J lost 4 bases; unmatched junction nucleotides: 11. This CDR3 is CASRALAGKRYNEQFF. The CDR3 DNA reads TGTGCCAGCAGAGCCTTAGCGGGAAAAAGGTACAATGAGCAGTTCTTC.

The chain recombines TRBV3-1 with TRBJ1-3, with D possibly being TRBD1 (5 bases). Per the germline V gene, CDR1 is LGHDT and CDR2 is YNNKEL (reference sequence). The germline V and J ends were trimmed by 1 base and 11 bases, with 15 bases remaining between them. This CDR3 comprises 14 residues. The CDR3 DNA reads TGTGCCAGCAGCCAAGTTAGGGGAGCGGGGGCCATATATTTT. It specifies CASSQVRGAGAIYF.

In its sample, this clonotype was seen once. Given a far larger clone just one base away, this is likely a sequencing read error. The chain links TRBV11-2 to TRBJ2-1; 10 bases match TRBD2. The CDR3 length is 16 residues. Germline values: CDR1 SGHAT, CDR2 FQNNGV. Trimming took 7 bases from V and 10 from J; bases not matched to a gene: 16. The CDR3 is CASTGTSATNSYEQFF. In nucleotides, the CDR3 is TGTGCCAGCACCGGGACTAGCGCGACCAATTCCTACGAGCAGTTCTTC. The full variable domain, rest sourced from reference TRBV11-2 and TRBJ2-1, is EAGVAQSPRYKIIEKRQSVAFWCNPISGHATLYWYQQILGQGPKLLIQFQNNGVVDDSQLPKDRFSAERLKGVDSTLKIQPAKLEDSAVYLCASTGTSATNSYEQFFGPGTRLTVL.

This clonotype has at least ten counts. The V and J genes are TRBV4-3 and TRBJ2-7; 11 bases align to TRBD2. Unmatched junction bases numbered 3, after V lost 0 bases and J lost 5 bases. Germline CDR1 is LGHNA and CDR2 is YSLEER. CDR3 length: 15 residues. The CDR3 DNA reads as TGCGCCAGCAGCCAAGATCAGACTAGCGGGGACGAGCAGTACTTC. Translating it yields CASSQDQTSGDEQYF.

The chain employs TRBV6-4 and TRBJ2-1, with a possible D match to TRBD2 (6 bases). Trimming took 5 bases from V and 7 from J, leaving 15 bases between them. The CDR3 sequence is 14 residues long. Germline V gives CDR1 MRHNA, CDR2 SNTAGT. CDR3 sequence: CASSSEFGSNEQFF. In nucleotides, the CDR3 is TGTGCCAGCAGTAGCGAGTTCGGGAGTAATGAGCAGTTCTTC.

This clonotype was counted ten times or more. V is TRBV12-3 or TRBV12-4 and J is TRBJ2-5, with TRBD2 matching over 7 bases. The CDR3 has 16 amino acids. J gave up 3 bases and V 3 bases, and 10 bases lay outside the gene matches. CDR3 loop: CASSFGAGRGEETQYF. CDR3 sequence (DNA): TGTGCCAGCAGTTTCGGGGCAGGGAGGGGAGAAGAGACCCAGTACTTC.

This clonotype has ten or more counts. The rearrangement joins TRBV6-6 to TRBJ2-1; the match to TRBD2 covers 9 bases. The CDR3 is made up of 18 amino acids. Trimming cost V 2 bases and J 0 bases; bases outside gene matches: 8. The germline V gene encodes CDR1 MNHNY and CDR2 SVGAGI (reference sequence). The CDR3 sequence: CASSYRRSREGSYNEQFF. In nucleotides, the CDR3 is TGTGCCAGCAGTTACCGCCGCTCGCGGGAGGGCTCCTACAATGAGCAGTTCTTC.

The table lists this clonotype with many counts. This rearrangement joins TRBV7-2 to TRBJ2-5; 8 positions agree with TRBD2. The CDR3 runs to 18 residues. The junction had 11 bases not matched to a gene; V was cut back by 0 bases and J by 2 bases. Germline V gene sequence: CDR1 SGHTA, CDR2 FQGNSA. The CDR3: CASSLAAGSGVRQETQYF. DNA of the CDR3: TGTGCCAGCAGCTTAGCGGCAGGTAGCGGGGTCCGACAAGAGACCCAGTACTTC.

A remark on this clonotype: This is likely an artifact of a read error, given a far larger clone one base away. The CDR3 loop reads CASSQWLFSSGDEQYF. CDR3 in DNA: TGTGCCAGCAGCCAGTGGTTGTTTAGTTCCGGCGATGAGCAGTACTTC. The chain couples TRBV14 to TRBJ2-5, with unresolved D. In germline, CDR1 is SGHDN, CDR2 FVKESK. Deletions cut 3 bases from V and 11 bases from J, with 25 bases between. This CDR3 comprises 16 residues.

This clonotype was picked up many times. This chain uses TRBV9 with TRBJ2-3; D tentatively fits TRBD1 or TRBD2 (6 bases each). The CDR3 has 15 amino acids. Germline lookup yields CDR1 SGDLS and CDR2 YYNGEE. Trimming removed 3 bases at V and 4 bases at J, with 15 bases between. CDR3 DNA sequence: TGTGCCAGCAGCGGCAACGGGGGCGGTGCAGATACGCAGTATTTT. Protein product: CASSGNGGGADTQYF.

This clonotype was detected many times. This chain joins TRBV12-3 or TRBV12-4 and TRBJ2-1; TRBD1 is a possible D gene (6 bases). CDR3 length: 13 amino acids. V was shortened by 2 bases and J by 6 bases, with 8 bases between the two germline ends. The CDR3 nucleotides are TGTGCCAGCAGTTTATGGGGGCTCAATGAGCAGTTCTTC. It specifies CASSLWGLNEQFF.